This T cell receptor beta chain was observed in a study of identical twins. TCRdb itself ran the 5' RACE reads through MiXCR, one entry per CDR3 protein. The table has some 730,000 distinct CDR3 sequences, 15% to 20% seen once. This clonotype turned up a few times. V was shortened by 3 bases and J by 7 bases, with 13 bases between the two germline ends. The CDR3 totals 13 residues. The sample also formed part of further work on T cells expressing NK-cell markers.

This receptor was identified in a woman between 18 and 30 years old in good health. V gene TRBV12-3 or TRBV12-4 combines with J gene TRBJ2-7; D remains unclear. Source material: PBMCs. In nucleotides, the CDR3 is TGTGCCAGCAGTTTCCTTTATCCTGGGGAGCAGTACTTC. Its protein is CASSFLYPGEQYF.